This T cell receptor (beta chain) was identified in a study of T cell repertoires in cytomegalovirus infection. Background on the study: Recently described HLA-C-restricted plus well-studied HLA-B-restricted CMV epitopes were used. Overall study findings and caveats: There were HLA-C-restricted CMV-specific TCR beta clonotypes dominating the ex vivo response. Cumulative public TCR beta family frequency identified carriers of CMV plus the relevant HLA.

A remark on this clonotype: Antigen: not known.

TCRdb re-called the reads with MiXCR, one entry per CDR3 protein. The repertoire holds about 52,000 distinct CDR3 sequences, with around a fifth as singletons. This receptor was taken from a human donor in good health (CMV status not recorded). Some clones in this sample may be carry-over from other donors' samples. The starting material was CD8+ T cells from cultured PBMCs, obtained from culture after CMV antigen stimulation.

The CDR3, as DNA: TGTGCCAGCAGTCGGAGACAGGACATGAACACTGAAGCTTTCTTT. As protein: CASSRRQDMNTEAFF. This chain uses TRBV27 with TRBJ1-1; weak D call: TRBD1 (6 bases). Germline CDR1 reads MNHEY; CDR2 reads SMNVEV (reference sequence). There are 15 residues in the CDR3. Trimming removed 5 bases from V and 0 bases from J, with 13 bases in between.